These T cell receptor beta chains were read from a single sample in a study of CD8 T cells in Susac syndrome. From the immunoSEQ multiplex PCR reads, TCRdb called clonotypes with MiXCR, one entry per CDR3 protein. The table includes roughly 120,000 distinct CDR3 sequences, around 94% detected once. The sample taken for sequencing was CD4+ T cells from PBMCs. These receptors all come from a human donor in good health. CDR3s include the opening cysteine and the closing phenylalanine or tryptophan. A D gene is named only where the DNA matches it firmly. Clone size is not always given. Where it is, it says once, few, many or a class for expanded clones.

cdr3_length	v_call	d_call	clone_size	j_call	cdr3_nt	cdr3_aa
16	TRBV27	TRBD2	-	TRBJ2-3	TGTGCCAGCAGTCCGTGGACTAGCGGGACCCTTGATACGCAGTATTTT	CASSPWTSGTLDTQYF
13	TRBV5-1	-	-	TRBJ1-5	TGCGCCAGCAGCTCGGATGGCAATCAGCCCCAGCATTTT	CASSSDGNQPQHF
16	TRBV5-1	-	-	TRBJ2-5	TGCGCCAGCAGCTTGGGGGGGCAGGCCCTCCAAGAGACCCAGTACTTC	CASSLGGQALQETQYF
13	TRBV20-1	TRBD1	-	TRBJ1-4	TGCAGTGCTATGACAGGGTTGGGTGAAAAACTGTTTTTT	CSAMTGLGEKLFF
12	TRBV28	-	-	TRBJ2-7	TGTGCCAGCAGTCTTATAGTGTACGAGCAGTACTTC	CASSLIVYEQYF
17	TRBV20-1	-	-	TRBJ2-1	TGCAGTGCTACCCTCTCAGGGACTGGCTTCTCCTACAATGAGCAGTTCTTC	CSATLSGTGFSYNEQFF
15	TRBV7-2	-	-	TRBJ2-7	TGTGCCAGCAGCTTAGTGGTGGCACGGGCCTACGAGCAGTACTTC	CASSLVVARAYEQYF
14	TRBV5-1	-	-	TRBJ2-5	TGCGCCAGCAGCTTCGGGCAGCACCAAGAGACCCAGTACTTC	CASSFGQHQETQYF
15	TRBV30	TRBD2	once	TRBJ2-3	TGTGCCTGGACCCAACTAGCGGGAGGGTCGAATACGCAGTATTTT	CAWTQLAGGSNTQYF
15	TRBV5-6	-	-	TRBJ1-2	TGTGCCAGCAGCTTGAGTCCGGGTTCCGACTATGGCTACACCTTC	CASSLSPGSDYGYTF
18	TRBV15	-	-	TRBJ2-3	TGTGCCACCAGCAGAGATCCCGCAGCCCGCGGGAGCACAGATACGCAGTATTTT	CATSRDPAARGSTDTQYF
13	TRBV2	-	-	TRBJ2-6	TGTGCCACCGGGACATATGGGGCCAACGTCCTGACTTTC	CATGTYGANVLTF
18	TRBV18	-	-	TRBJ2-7	TGTGCCAGCTCGATGTACGGGCGGAGAATCCGGGGGTCCTACGAGCAGTACTTC	CASSMYGRRIRGSYEQYF
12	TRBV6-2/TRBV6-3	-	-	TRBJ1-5	TGTGCCAGCACGGAGGGATATCAGCCCCAGCATTTT	CASTEGYQPQHF
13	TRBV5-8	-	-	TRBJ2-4	TGTGCCACCGGTGAGCGGGCCAAAAACATTCAGTACTTC	CATGERAKNIQYF
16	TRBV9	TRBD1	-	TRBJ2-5	TGTGCCAGCAGCGAGGGTACCCAGGGGGCGCAGGAGACCCAGTACTTC	CASSEGTQGAQETQYF
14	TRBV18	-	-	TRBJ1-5	TGTGCCAGCTCACCAGACAGCTTAGGGGAGCCCCAGCATTTT	CASSPDSLGEPQHF
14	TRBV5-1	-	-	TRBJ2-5	TGCGCCAGCAGCCAGTCCAGCAGCCGGGAGACCCAGTACTTC	CASSQSSSRETQYF
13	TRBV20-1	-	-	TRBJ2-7	TGCAGTGCTAGTCGCGACAGGTCCTACGAGCAGTACTTC	CSASRDRSYEQYF
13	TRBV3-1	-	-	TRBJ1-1	TGTGCTAGCAGTGGGTTACTGAACACTGAAGCTTTCTTT	CASSGLLNTEAFF
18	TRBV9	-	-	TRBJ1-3	TGTGCCAGCAGCGTAAGGCACGTGGACCTGCACTCTGGAAACACCATATATTTT	CASSVRHVDLHSGNTIYF
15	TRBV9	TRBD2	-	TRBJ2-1	TGTGCCAGCAGCCCCCCGCCGGGAGGGTACAATGAGCAGTTCTTC	CASSPPPGGYNEQFF
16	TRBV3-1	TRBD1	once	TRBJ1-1	TGTGCCAGCAGCCAAGATATTGCCATCCTCAGGGGGAACCTTTTCTTT	CASSQDIAILRGNLFF
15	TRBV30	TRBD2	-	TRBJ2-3	TGTGCCTGGAGTGGTACTAGCGGGAGTAAATATACGCAGTATTTT	CAWSGTSGSKYTQYF
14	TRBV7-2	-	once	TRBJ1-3	TGTGCCAGCAGCTTCGGACGTACGGGAAACACCATATATTTT	CASSFGRTGNTIYF
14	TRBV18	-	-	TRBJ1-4	TGTGCCAGCTCACCACCGGGGGGAAATGAAAAACTGTTTTTT	CASSPPGGNEKLFF
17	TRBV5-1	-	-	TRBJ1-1	TGCGCCAGCAGCTTGGATGGTCGGCAGAGCATGAACACTGAAGCTTTCTTT	CASSLDGRQSMNTEAFF
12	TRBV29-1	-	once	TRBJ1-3	TGCAGCGTTGTGGCACCTGGAAACACCATATATTTT	CSVVAPGNTIYF
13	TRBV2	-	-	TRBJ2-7	TGTGCCAGCAACCCTGTTACCTTCTACGAGCAGTACTTC	CASNPVTFYEQYF
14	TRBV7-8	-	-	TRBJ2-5	TGTGCCAGCAGCTCGGGGACGCTCGAAGAGACCCAGTACTTC	CASSSGTLEETQYF
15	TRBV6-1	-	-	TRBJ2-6	TGTGCCAGCAGTCCCAGGGAATCTGGGGCCAACGTCCTGACTTTC	CASSPRESGANVLTF
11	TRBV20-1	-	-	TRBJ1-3	TGCAGTGGTAAAGCGGTGGACACCATATATTTT	CSGKAVDTIYF
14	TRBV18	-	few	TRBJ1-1	TGTGCCAGCTCACCAGAACAGGGTGGGCTTGTAGCTTTCTTT	CASSPEQGGLVAFF
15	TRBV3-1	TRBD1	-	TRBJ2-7	TGTGCCAGCAGCCATGGAGGACAGGGATCCTACGAGCAGTACTTC	CASSHGGQGSYEQYF
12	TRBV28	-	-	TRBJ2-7	TGTGCCAGCAGTTCGTCCGGGACCGAGCAGTACTTC	CASSSSGTEQYF
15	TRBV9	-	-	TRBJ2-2	TGTGCCAGCAGCGGGAGGGGGGGAATCACCGGGGAGCTGTTTTTT	CASSGRGGITGELFF
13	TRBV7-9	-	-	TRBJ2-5	TGTGCCAGCAGCTTCGGTATAGGGGAGACCCAGTACTTC	CASSFGIGETQYF
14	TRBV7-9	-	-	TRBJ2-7	TGTGCCAGCAGCCCTCGGCCGGGCCCCTACGAGCAGTACTTC	CASSPRPGPYEQYF
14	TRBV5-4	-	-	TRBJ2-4	TGTGCCAGCAGCTTGGCGGGGGAAAAAGGCATTCAGTACTTC	CASSLAGEKGIQYF
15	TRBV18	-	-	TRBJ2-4	TGTGCCAGCTCACCAGGGACAAGGAAAGGGAACATTCAGTACTTC	CASSPGTRKGNIQYF
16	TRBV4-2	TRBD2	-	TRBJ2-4	TGTGCCAGCAGCCAAGCGGGGCAGCGGGAGGGCGGGAATAAGTACTTC	CASSQAGQREGGNKYF
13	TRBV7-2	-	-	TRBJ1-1	TGTGCCAGCAGCCCACACCCGGGCCCTGAAGCTTTCTTT	CASSPHPGPEAFF